These 8 T cell receptor beta chains were all obtained from the same sample, sequenced in a study of cytomegalovirus exposure and HLA in healthy donors. PCR amplification relied on 60 Vbeta primers (plus 13 Jbeta primers). Clones were sequenced by immunoSEQ multiplex PCR, and TCRdb holds only the in-frame ones, with some missing. The table has roughly 99,000 clones, 75% to 85% seen once. Input material: PBMCs. The receptor set was obtained from a woman in her thirties or forties in good health and CMV-seronegative.

The chain has TRBV12-2 and TRBJ2-2; no DNA check was done on the table's D call, TRBD1. TRBV12-2 is labeled a pseudogene. CDR3 length: 16 amino acids. Here the CDR3 reads CASRSRGTGVTGELFF. The CDR3 bases are TGTGCAAGTCGCTCCCGCGGGACAGGGGTGACCGGGGAGCTGTTTTTT.

The chain carries TRBV6-5 and TRBJ2-7; the D is unclear. The germline V and J ends were trimmed by 5 bases and 5 bases, with 7 bases remaining between them. Germline V gene data show CDR1 as MNHEY and CDR2 as SVGAGI. The CDR3 runs 11 residues. This chain's CDR3 is CASSADNEQYF. CDR3 in DNA: TGTGCCAGCAGTGCGGATAACGAGCAGTACTTC.

The chain is built from TRBV7-8 and TRBJ2-1, with 7 bases lining up with TRBD2. The CDR3 covers 15 residues. In germline, CDR1 is SGHVS, CDR2 FQNEAQ. V lost 8 bases to trimming and J lost 6 bases; unmatched junction nucleotides: 13. The CDR3 DNA reads as TGTGCCAGCCATGCCCTCGCGGGGGAGGTCAATGAGCAGTTCTTC. Translated, it gives CASHALAGEVNEQFF. Based on the CDR3 plus reference TRBV7-8 and TRBJ2-1, the full variable domain is GAGVSQSPRYKVAKRGQDVALRCDPISGHVSLFWYQQALGQGPEFLTYFQNEAQLDKSGLPSDRFFAERPEGSVSTLKIQRTQQEDSAVYLCASHALAGEVNEQFFGPGTRLTVL.

V and J are TRBV27 and TRBJ1-6, with 9 bases matching TRBD1. V was clipped by 6 bases and J by 6 bases; unmatched bases: 9. This CDR3 region has 16 residues. CDR1 is MNHEY and CDR2 is SMNVEV in the germline V gene (reference sequence). CDR3 amino acids: CASSLQGAPGNSPLHF. The CDR3 coding sequence is TGTGCCAGCAGCCTACAGGGGGCGCCGGGTAATTCACCCCTCCACTTT.

The V and J genes are TRBV4-3 and TRBJ2-7; D gene uncertain. This CDR3 has 13 amino acids. V lost 0 bases and J 2 bases, leaving 5 bases between the germline ends. Germline-derived CDR1 and CDR2 are LGHNA and YSLEER. CDR3 region: CASSQDSTYEQYF. DNA of the CDR3: TGCGCCAGCAGCCAAGATTCTACCTACGAGCAGTACTTC.

As DNA, the CDR3 is TGTGCCAGCAGCCCTACCCCGACACCTAACTATGGCTACACCTTC. Residues: CASSPTPTPNYGYTF. The rearrangement uses TRBV7-9 and TRBJ1-2; D unresolved. This CDR3 region has 15 residues. Germline V gene data show CDR1 as SEHNR and CDR2 as FQNEAQ (reference sequence). The V end was cut by 5 bases, the J end by 0 bases, with 13 bases between. Variable domain in full (rest from reference TRBV7-9 and TRBJ1-2): DTGVSQNPRHKITKRGQNVTFRCDPISEHNRLYWYRQTLGQGPEFLTYFQNEAQLEKSRLLSDRFSAERPKGSFSTLEIQRTEQGDSAMYLCASSPTPTPNYGYTFGSGTRLTVV.

This rearrangement joins TRBV30 to TRBJ1-1; D call uncertain. The CDR3 contains 12 residues. V dropped 5 bases and J dropped 0 bases, with 7 bases sitting between them. CDR1 is GTSNPN and CDR2 is SVGIG in the germline V gene (reference sequence). CDR3 DNA: TGTGCCTGGGGAGGTATGAACACTGAAGCTTTCTTT. Its translation is CAWGGMNTEAFF. The whole variable domain, filled in from reference TRBV30 and TRBJ1-1, reads SQTIHQWPATLVQPVGSPLSLECTVEGTSNPNLYWYRQAAGRGLQLLFYSVGIGQISSEVPQNLSASRPQDRQFILSSKKLLLSDSGFYLCAWGGMNTEAFFGQGTRLTVV.

The gene calls are TRBV18 and TRBJ1-1, with TRBD1 identical over 8 bases. The V gene end was trimmed by 4 bases and the J gene end by 3 bases; junction bases not matched to a gene: 7. CDR3 size: 15 residues. CDR1 KGHSH and CDR2 LQKENI come from the germline V gene. The DNA for the CDR3 is TGTGCCAGCTCACAAATGGGACAGGTTGACACTGAAGCTTTCTTT. This encodes CASSQMGQVDTEAFF.